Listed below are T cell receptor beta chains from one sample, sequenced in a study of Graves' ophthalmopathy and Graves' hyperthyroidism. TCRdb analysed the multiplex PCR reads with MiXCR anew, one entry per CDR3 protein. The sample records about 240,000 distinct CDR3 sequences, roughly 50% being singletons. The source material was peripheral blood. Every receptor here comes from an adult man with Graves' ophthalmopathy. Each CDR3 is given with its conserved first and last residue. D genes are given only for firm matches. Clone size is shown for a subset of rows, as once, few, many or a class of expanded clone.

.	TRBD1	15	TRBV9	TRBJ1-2	CASSPYRGLDYGYTF	TGTGCCAGCAGCCCATACAGGGGGCTGGACTATGGCTACACCTTC
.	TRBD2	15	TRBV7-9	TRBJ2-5	CASSPRGGLAQTQYF	TGTGCCAGCAGCCCCAGAGGGGGACTAGCTCAGACCCAGTACTTC
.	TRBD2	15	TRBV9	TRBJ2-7	CASSVEAGGPLEQYF	TGTGCCAGCAGCGTAGAGGCGGGAGGGCCACTCGAGCAGTACTTC
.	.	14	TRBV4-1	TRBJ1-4	CASSQGGHDEKLFF	TGCGCCAGCAGCCAAGGGGGGCACGATGAAAAACTGTTTTTT
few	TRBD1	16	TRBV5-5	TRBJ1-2	CASSFLVQGFAFGYTF	TGTGCCAGCAGCTTTTTGGTACAGGGGTTCGCTTTCGGCTACACCTTC
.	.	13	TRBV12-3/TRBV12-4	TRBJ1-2	CASSSPGRAGYTF	TGTGCCAGCAGTTCCCCGGGCAGGGCAGGCTACACCTTC
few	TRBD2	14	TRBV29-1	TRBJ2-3	CSIQTSGSTDTQYF	TGCAGCATCCAAACTAGCGGGAGCACAGATACGCAGTATTTT
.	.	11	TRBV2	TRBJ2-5	CASRVSETQYF	TGTGCCAGCAGGGTATCCGAGACCCAGTACTTC
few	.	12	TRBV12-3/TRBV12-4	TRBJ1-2	CASSFLETGYTF	TGTGCCAGCAGTTTCTTAGAGACTGGCTACACCTTC
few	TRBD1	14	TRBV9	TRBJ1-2	CASSASTGEYGYTF	TGTGCCAGCAGCGCGTCGACAGGGGAATATGGCTACACCTTC
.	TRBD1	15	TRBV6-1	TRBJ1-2	CASSEGQGVYYGYTF	TGTGCCAGCAGTGAAGGACAGGGCGTGTACTATGGCTACACCTTC
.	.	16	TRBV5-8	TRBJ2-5	CASSLRRGSTQETQYF	TGTGCCAGCAGCTTAAGACGGGGGAGCACCCAAGAGACCCAGTACTTC
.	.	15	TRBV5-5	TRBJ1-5	CASSVRWGSNQPQHF	TGTGCCAGCAGCGTAAGGTGGGGAAGCAATCAGCCCCAGCATTTT
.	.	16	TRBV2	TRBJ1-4	CASSEPGSPTNEKLFF	TGTGCCAGCAGTGAACCGGGCAGCCCAACTAATGAAAAACTGTTTTTT
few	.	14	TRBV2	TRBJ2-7	CASSLDRSFYEQYF	TGTGCCAGCAGTCTTGACAGGTCCTTCTACGAGCAGTACTTC
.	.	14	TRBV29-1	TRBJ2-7	CSGNLGYQHYEQYF	TGCAGCGGAAACCTGGGGTACCAGCATTACGAGCAGTACTTC
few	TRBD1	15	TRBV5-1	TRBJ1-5	CASSEGTASNQPQHF	TGCGCCAGCAGCGAGGGGACAGCCTCGAATCAGCCCCAGCATTTT
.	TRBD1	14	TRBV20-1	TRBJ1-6	CSAPQGATNSPLHF	TGCAGTGCGCCACAGGGGGCGACCAATTCACCCCTCCACTTT
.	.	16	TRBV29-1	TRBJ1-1	CSVEDEGPLGNTEAFF	TGCAGCGTTGAAGACGAAGGGCCCTTGGGGAACACTGAAGCTTTCTTT
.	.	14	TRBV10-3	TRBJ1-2	CASYSLSTFYGYTF	TGTGCCAGCTATAGCCTCAGCACCTTCTATGGCTACACCTTC
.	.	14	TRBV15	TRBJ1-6	CATSREQGNRHLHF	TGTGCCACCAGCAGAGAGCAGGGGAATCGGCACCTCCACTTT
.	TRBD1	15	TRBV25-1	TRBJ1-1	CASSVQGMLNTEAFF	TGTGCCAGCAGTGTACAGGGGATGCTGAACACTGAAGCTTTCTTT
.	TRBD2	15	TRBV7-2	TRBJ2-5	CASSSQREDGETQYF	TGTGCCAGCAGTTCCCAGCGGGAGGATGGGGAGACCCAGTACTTC
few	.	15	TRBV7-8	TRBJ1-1	CASSLASGTGGSISF	TGTGCCAGCAGCTTAGCCTCCGGGACTGGGGGCTCCATAAGCTTT
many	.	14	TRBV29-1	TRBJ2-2	CSVVGGSYTGELFF	TGCAGCGTTGTAGGGGGGTCATACACCGGGGAGCTGTTTTTT
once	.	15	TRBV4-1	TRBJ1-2	CASSQGEGPGYGYTF	TGCGCCAGCAGCCAAGGTGAAGGTCCAGGCTATGGCTACACCTTC
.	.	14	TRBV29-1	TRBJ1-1	CSATRQEMYTEAFF	TGCAGCGCCACCAGACAGGAAATGTACACTGAAGCTTTCTTT
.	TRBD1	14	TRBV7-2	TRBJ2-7	CASSTRTGYYEQYF	TGCGCCAGCAGCACGCGGACAGGGTACTACGAGCAGTACTTC
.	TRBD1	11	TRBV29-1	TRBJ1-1	CSGNRGTEAFF	TGCAGCGGAAACAGGGGGACTGAAGCTTTCTTT
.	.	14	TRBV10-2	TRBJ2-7	CASSYSKTTSEQYF	TGTGCCAGCAGTTACTCGAAGACCACCTCCGAGCAGTACTTC
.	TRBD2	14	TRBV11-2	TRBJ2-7	CASSFSAGDYEQYF	TGTGCCAGCAGCTTTTCAGCGGGAGACTACGAGCAGTACTTC
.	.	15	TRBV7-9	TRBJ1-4	CASSSDIATNEKLFF	TGTGCCAGCAGCTCAGACATCGCAACTAATGAAAAACTGTTTTTT
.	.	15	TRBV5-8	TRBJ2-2	CASSVLGQNTGELFF	TGTGCCAGCAGCGTGCTTGGGCAAAACACCGGGGAGCTGTTTTTT
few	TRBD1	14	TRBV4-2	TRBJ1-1	CASSILTGSTEAFF	TGTGCCAGCAGCATACTGACAGGGAGCACTGAAGCTTTCTTT
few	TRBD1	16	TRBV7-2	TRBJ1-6	CASSLLSGGRNSPLHF	TGTGCCAGCAGCTTATTGTCAGGGGGCCGGAATTCACCCCTCCACTTT
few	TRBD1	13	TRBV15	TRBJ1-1	CATSGWTGTEAFF	TGTGCCACCAGCGGGTGGACAGGGACTGAAGCTTTCTTT
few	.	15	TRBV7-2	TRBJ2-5	CASSLVPGMGETQYF	TGTGCCAGCAGCTTAGTACCGGGCATGGGAGAGACCCAGTACTTC
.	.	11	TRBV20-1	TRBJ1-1	CNAREGAEAFF	TGCAATGCTAGAGAAGGGGCAGAAGCTTTCTTT
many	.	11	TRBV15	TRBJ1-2	CAAGGGYGYTF	TGTGCCGCCGGAGGGGGCTATGGCTACACCTTC
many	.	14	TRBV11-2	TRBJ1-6	CASSPAGSNSPLHF	TGTGCCAGCAGCCCAGCGGGCAGTAATTCACCCCTCCACTTT
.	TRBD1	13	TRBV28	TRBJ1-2	CATATGMNYGYTF	TGTGCCACGGCGACAGGGATGAACTATGGCTACACCTTC
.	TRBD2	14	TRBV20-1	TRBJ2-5	CSARVGGGRETQYF	TGCAGTGCTAGAGTCGGGGGGGGGCGAGAGACCCAGTACTTC
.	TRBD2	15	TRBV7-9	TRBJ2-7	CASSFSLAGAVEQYF	TGTGCCAGCAGCTTTTCTCTAGCGGGAGCGGTCGAGCAGTACTTC
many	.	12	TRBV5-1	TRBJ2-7	CASSWDGYEQYF	TGCGCCAGCAGCTGGGACGGCTACGAGCAGTACTTC
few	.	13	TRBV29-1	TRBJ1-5	CSVGGKTNQPQHF	TGCAGCGTTGGGGGCAAAACTAATCAGCCCCAGCATTTT
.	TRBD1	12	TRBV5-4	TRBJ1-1	CASSLADRGAFF	TGTGCCAGCAGCTTGGCTGACAGGGGGGCTTTCTTT